The clone carrying this TCR beta chain has a handful of counts. The source of the sample is a study of CD8 T cells in ankylosing spondylitis. Making the TCR beta libraries involved quantitative 5'-RACE with molecular barcodes. TCRdb re-called the 5' RACE reads with MiXCR, one entry per CDR3 protein. The sample has 350,000 or so distinct CDR3 sequences, roughly 15% seen once. Germline values: CDR1 SGHRS, CDR2 YFSETQ. The CDR3 runs to 14 residues. V gave up 4 bases and J gave up 4 bases, with 14 bases separating them. The sample comprised blood, either unsorted or a sorted T cell fraction (not recorded which). This TCR was sampled from a male donor with ankylosing spondylitis or in good health (not recorded which). The rearrangement joins TRBV5-1 to TRBJ1-2; D not certain. CDR3 sequence: CASSTNQDPYGYTF. The DNA for the CDR3 is TGCGCCAGCAGCACTAATCAGGACCCCTATGGCTACACCTTC.